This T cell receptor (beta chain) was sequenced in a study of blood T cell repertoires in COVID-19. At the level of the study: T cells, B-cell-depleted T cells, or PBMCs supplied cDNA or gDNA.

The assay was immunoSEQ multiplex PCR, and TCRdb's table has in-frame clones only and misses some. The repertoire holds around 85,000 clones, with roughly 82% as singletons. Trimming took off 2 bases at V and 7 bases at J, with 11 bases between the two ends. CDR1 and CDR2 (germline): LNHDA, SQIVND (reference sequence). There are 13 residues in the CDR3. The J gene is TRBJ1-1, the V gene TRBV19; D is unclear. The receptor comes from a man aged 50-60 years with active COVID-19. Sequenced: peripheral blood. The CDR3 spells CASSITPGSEAFF. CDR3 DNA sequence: TGTGCCAGTAGTATAACCCCTGGCAGTGAAGCTTTCTTT.